The rows below give T cell receptor beta chains drawn from one sample of a study of blood T cell repertoires in COVID-19. TCRdb's copy holds only in-frame clones and misses some; the assay was immunoSEQ multiplex PCR. The sample comprises about 120,000 clones, about 90% of which are singletons, and 7.7% rests with the top ten. What was sequenced was peripheral blood. These receptors all come from a human donor in a cohort sampled during active COVID-19. Each CDR3 is given with its conserved first and last residue. The order of the fields is D gene, clone size, J gene, V gene, CDR3 DNA, CDR3 protein. D genes are given only for firm matches. A clone size is listed for some rows: how often the clone was seen (once, few, many), or a class if it is expanded.

TRBD1 | - | TRBJ1-2 | TRBV5-1 | TGCGCCAGTCAAAGACAGGGGGGTAACAATGGCTACACCTTC | CASQRQGGNNGYTF
- | - | TRBJ2-1 | TRBV19 | TGTGCCAGTGAGACCTCAATCGGAGCCTACAATGAGCAGTTCTTC | CASETSIGAYNEQFF
- | - | TRBJ2-7 | TRBV7-2 | TGTGCCAGCAGCGGCCGTTCTGGAGGGCCCTACGAGCAGTACTTC | CASSGRSGGPYEQYF
TRBD1 | - | TRBJ1-2 | TRBV19 | TGTGCCAGTAGAGGGACAGGGGGACATGGCTACACCTTC | CASRGTGGHGYTF
TRBD1 | - | TRBJ1-2 | TRBV29-1 | TGCAGCGGGGAGACAGGGGGAGGCTATGGCTACACCTTC | CSGETGGGYGYTF
TRBD2 | - | TRBJ2-1 | TRBV5-1 | TGCGCCAGCAGCTTGGCAGCGGGGGGACCCAATGAGCAGTTCTTC | CASSLAAGGPNEQFF
- | - | TRBJ2-7 | TRBV6-1 | TGTGCCAGCAGTGAAGCGGGGGGAAGCTACTACGAGCAGTACTTC | CASSEAGGSYYEQYF
- | - | TRBJ1-1 | TRBV27 | TGTGCCAGCACCCCGGACACGAACACTGAAGCTTTCTTT | CASTPDTNTEAFF
TRBD2 | - | TRBJ2-3 | TRBV20-1 | TGCAGTGCTAGTCCCACTAGCGGTGACTCTAGCACAGATACGCAGTATTTT | CSASPTSGDSSTDTQYF
TRBD1 | - | TRBJ1-2 | TRBV6-5 | TGTGCCAGCAGTAGGACAGGGGAGTCCTATGGCTACACCTTC | CASSRTGESYGYTF
- | - | TRBJ1-2 | TRBV29-1 | TGCAGCGTTGACGGGGTGGGCAGGGAGGGCTATGGCTACACCTTC | CSVDGVGREGYGYTF
- | - | TRBJ1-1 | TRBV25-1 | TGTGCCAGCCCGTACGGACAGCTTCCTATGAACACTGAAGCTTTCTTT | CASPYGQLPMNTEAFF
- | - | TRBJ2-5 | TRBV5-8 | TGTGCCAGCAGCCCCCGACAGGAATGGCAAGAGACCCAGTACTTC | CASSPRQEWQETQYF
TRBD2 | - | TRBJ2-1 | TRBV24-1 | TGTGCCACCAGAGCCACTAGCGGGGTTTACAATGAGCAGTTCTTC | CATRATSGVYNEQFF
TRBD2 | - | TRBJ2-5 | TRBV6-6 | TGTGCCAGCAGGGGGCGGGGGGGCCCTGAGACCCAGTACTTC | CASRGRGGPETQYF
- | - | TRBJ1-2 | TRBV6-5 | TGTGCCAGCAGACCACAGAACTTCTATGGCTACACCTTC | CASRPQNFYGYTF
- | few | TRBJ1-1 | TRBV5-5 | TGTGCCAGCAGCCCTGGAGTAAACACTGAAGCTTTCTTT | CASSPGVNTEAFF
- | - | TRBJ2-2 | TRBV5-8 | TGTGCCAGCAGCCCCGGACTTGGGTTGACCGGGGAGCTGTTTTTT | CASSPGLGLTGELFF
- | - | TRBJ1-1 | TRBV28 | TGTGCCAGCGTACTCGCACAGGGGAACACTGAAGCTTTCTTT | CASVLAQGNTEAFF
- | - | TRBJ1-2 | TRBV6-6 | TGTGCCAGCAGGGAACCGACAGGTACCAACTATGGCTACACCTTC | CASREPTGTNYGYTF
- | - | TRBJ2-5 | TRBV29-1 | TGCAGCTCCGAGACAGGCCCAGAGACCCAGTACTTC | CSSETGPETQYF
TRBD1 | once | TRBJ2-2 | TRBV29-1 | TGCAGCGTTGTCACAGGGGGCGCCGGGGAGCTGTTTTTT | CSVVTGGAGELFF
TRBD1 | once | TRBJ1-1 | TRBV28 | TGTGCCAGCAGTTCGCTCCGGGACAGGGTCTTCTTGGCGCGAGCTTTCTTT | CASSSLRDRVFLARAFF
TRBD1 | - | TRBJ1-5 | TRBV6-5 | TGTGCCAGCAGTTCCATCGACAGGGTAGGGAATCAGCCCCAGCATTTT | CASSSIDRVGNQPQHF
- | - | TRBJ1-2 | TRBV14 | TGTGCCAGCAGCCAAGTCCAGGCGGGGTATGGCTACACCTTC | CASSQVQAGYGYTF
- | - | TRBJ2-5 | TRBV27 | TGTGCCAGCAGTTTATCCCCCGCAACTCAAGAGACCCAGTACTTC | CASSLSPATQETQYF
- | - | TRBJ1-1 | TRBV2 | TGTGCCAGCAGGCCGCGGACAGCCAAACCAGAAGCTTTCTTT | CASRPRTAKPEAFF
TRBD1 | - | TRBJ1-4 | TRBV27 | TGTGCCAGCAGTTTACTAGGACAGGGTGGGGAAAAACTGTTTTTT | CASSLLGQGGEKLFF
- | - | TRBJ1-6 | TRBV6-5 | TGTGCCAGCAGTTACTCGATCAGGTCTAATTCACCCCTCCACTTT | CASSYSIRSNSPLHF
TRBD1 | - | TRBJ2-7 | TRBV5-1 | TGCGCCAGCAGCTTGGTGGACAGGGGCAGGGACGAGCAGTACTTC | CASSLVDRGRDEQYF
- | - | TRBJ2-1 | TRBV3-1/TRBV3-2 | TGTGCCAGCAGCCGAACACCGGGAGAGCAGTTCTTC | CASSRTPGEQFF
- | - | TRBJ2-1 | TRBV5-1 | TGCGCCAGCAGCCGAACTCTGGGGCCCAATGAGCAGTTCTTC | CASSRTLGPNEQFF
- | - | TRBJ1-5 | TRBV21-1 | TGTGCCAGCAGCAAAGAGGGGACAGGGGAAGAGCCCCAGCATTTT | CASSKEGTGEEPQHF
- | - | TRBJ1-2 | TRBV28 | TGTGCCACTCAAACATCGTGGTATGGCTACACCTTC | CATQTSWYGYTF